A selection of T cell receptor beta chains follows, all from one sample in a study of T cells after posttransplantation cyclophosphamide. TCRdb's copy holds only in-frame clones and misses some; the assay was immunoSEQ multiplex PCR. The sample lists 5,500 to 7,500 clones, 98% occurring once. Sequencing used memory CD4+ T cells sorted from PBMCs. The receptor set was obtained from a man aged 35-49 years in good health, CMV-negative, and a related stem cell transplant donor. Both conserved end residues are part of each CDR3. The D gene is left open where the match is weak. Clone size is not always given. Where it is, it says once, few, many or a class for expanded clones.

abundance: .
j_gene: TRBJ2-3
v_gene: TRBV4-2
d_gene: .
CDR3aa: CASSQLSSRETSKVTDTQYF
CDR3nt: TGTGCCAGCAGCCAACTAAGTAGCCGTGAGACTTCTAAAGTCACAGATACGCAGTATTTT

abundance: .
j_gene: TRBJ2-1
v_gene: TRBV2
d_gene: TRBD1
CDR3aa: CASSPDRGRYNEQFF
CDR3nt: TGTGCCAGCAGTCCCGACAGGGGTCGATACAATGAGCAGTTCTTC

abundance: .
j_gene: TRBJ2-7
v_gene: TRBV10-3
d_gene: .
CDR3aa: CAISDATRNEQYF
CDR3nt: TGTGCCATCAGTGACGCAACTAGGAACGAGCAGTACTTC

abundance: .
j_gene: TRBJ2-1
v_gene: TRBV27
d_gene: .
CDR3aa: CASSSQGGYNEQFF
CDR3nt: TGTGCCAGCAGTTCCCAAGGGGGTTACAATGAGCAGTTCTTC

abundance: .
j_gene: TRBJ2-2
v_gene: TRBV11-3
d_gene: .
CDR3aa: CASSPLSQGTGELFF
CDR3nt: TGTGCCAGCAGCCCCCTGAGTCAGGGCACCGGGGAGCTGTTTTTT

abundance: .
j_gene: TRBJ1-3
v_gene: TRBV4-3
d_gene: .
CDR3aa: CASSQDWEFSGNTIYF
CDR3nt: TGCGCCAGCAGCCAAGACTGGGAGTTCTCTGGAAACACCATATATTTT

abundance: .
j_gene: TRBJ2-4
v_gene: TRBV19
d_gene: .
CDR3aa: CASSIRRGAKNIQYF
CDR3nt: TGTGCCAGTAGTATACGTAGGGGAGCCAAAAACATTCAGTACTTC

abundance: .
j_gene: TRBJ2-1
v_gene: TRBV19
d_gene: TRBD1
CDR3aa: CASSSGTGDNEQFF
CDR3nt: TGTGCCAGTTCCTCCGGGACAGGCGACAATGAGCAGTTCTTC

abundance: .
j_gene: TRBJ1-4
v_gene: TRBV18
d_gene: .
CDR3aa: CASSPPSTNEKLFF
CDR3nt: TGTGCCAGCTCACCACCCTCAACTAATGAAAAACTGTTTTTT

abundance: .
j_gene: TRBJ2-3
v_gene: TRBV18
d_gene: TRBD1
CDR3aa: CASSPGGTTGDFTDTQYF
CDR3nt: TGTGCCAGCTCACCCGGAGGGACGACAGGGGACTTCACAGATACGCAGTATTTT

abundance: .
j_gene: TRBJ2-4
v_gene: TRBV27
d_gene: .
CDR3aa: CASSLFQGSGTKNIQYF
CDR3nt: TGTGCCAGCAGTTTATTCCAAGGATCCGGGACTAAAAACATTCAGTACTTC

abundance: once
j_gene: TRBJ1-1
v_gene: TRBV6-5
d_gene: .
CDR3aa: CASSPRGNTEAFF
CDR3nt: TGTGCCAGCAGCCCTAGGGGGAACACTGAAGCTTTCTTT

abundance: .
j_gene: TRBJ1-2
v_gene: TRBV27
d_gene: TRBD1
CDR3aa: CASPGTGVRYTF
CDR3nt: TGTGCCAGCCCCGGGACAGGGGTACGCTACACCTTC

abundance: once
j_gene: TRBJ2-1
v_gene: TRBV6-1
d_gene: .
CDR3aa: CASGGATPRNEQFF
CDR3nt: TGTGCCAGCGGGGGCGCAACCCCTAGGAATGAGCAGTTCTTC

abundance: .
j_gene: TRBJ2-5
v_gene: TRBV28
d_gene: .
CDR3aa: CASGGYQETQYF
CDR3nt: TGTGCCAGCGGGGGCTACCAAGAGACCCAGTACTTC

abundance: .
j_gene: TRBJ2-3
v_gene: TRBV18
d_gene: TRBD1
CDR3aa: CASSPGTADTQYF
CDR3nt: TGTGCCAGCTCACCAGGGACAGCAGATACGCAGTATTTT

abundance: .
j_gene: TRBJ2-1
v_gene: TRBV11-1
d_gene: .
CDR3aa: CASSRQGLNEQFF
CDR3nt: TGTGCCAGCAGCAGACAAGGCCTTAATGAGCAGTTCTTC

abundance: .
j_gene: TRBJ2-7
v_gene: TRBV14
d_gene: TRBD1
CDR3aa: CASSLNLPGQSEQYF
CDR3nt: TGTGCCAGCAGCCTCAACCTCCCGGGACAGAGCGAGCAGTACTTC

abundance: once
j_gene: TRBJ2-7
v_gene: TRBV28
d_gene: TRBD2
CDR3aa: CASSLQLAGGSEQYF
CDR3nt: TGTGCCAGCAGTCTACAACTAGCGGGAGGCTCCGAGCAGTACTTC

abundance: .
j_gene: TRBJ1-2
v_gene: TRBV4-3
d_gene: TRBD1
CDR3aa: CASSRTTGSPRYGYTF
CDR3nt: TGCGCCAGCAGCCGTACGACAGGGAGCCCCCGTTATGGCTACACCTTC

abundance: .
j_gene: TRBJ2-5
v_gene: TRBV5-8
d_gene: TRBD2
CDR3aa: CASSRTFGLAAETQYF
CDR3nt: TGTGCCAGCAGCCGTACCTTCGGGCTAGCGGCAGAGACCCAGTACTTC

abundance: .
j_gene: TRBJ2-5
v_gene: TRBV6-6
d_gene: .
CDR3aa: CASSWGGTQYF
CDR3nt: TGTGCCAGCAGTTGGGGAGGGACCCAGTACTTC

abundance: .
j_gene: TRBJ2-2
v_gene: TRBV7-2
d_gene: .
CDR3aa: CASSFRSAGELFF
CDR3nt: TGTGCCAGCAGCTTCAGATCTGCCGGGGAGCTGTTTTTT

abundance: once
j_gene: TRBJ1-5
v_gene: TRBV2
d_gene: TRBD1
CDR3aa: CASSEWQGDEPQHF
CDR3nt: TGTGCCAGCAGTGAATGGCAGGGGGACGAGCCCCAGCATTTT

abundance: .
j_gene: TRBJ2-1
v_gene: TRBV19
d_gene: .
CDR3aa: CASSRLANYNEQFF
CDR3nt: TGTGCCAGTAGTAGGTTAGCGAACTACAATGAGCAGTTCTTC

abundance: .
j_gene: TRBJ1-1
v_gene: TRBV6-1
d_gene: .
CDR3aa: CASRLTANTEAFF
CDR3nt: TGTGCCAGCAGACTGACAGCGAACACTGAAGCTTTCTTT

abundance: .
j_gene: TRBJ1-4
v_gene: TRBV28
d_gene: TRBD1
CDR3aa: CASTSGGHGNEKLFF
CDR3nt: TGTGCCAGCACTTCAGGGGGCCACGGTAATGAAAAACTGTTTTTT